The 8 T cell receptor beta chains below were found in one sample sequenced in a study of blood T cell repertoires in COVID-19. Assay: immunoSEQ multiplex PCR; the TCRdb copy retains only in-frame clones and omits some. The repertoire includes 360,000 or so clones, almost 90% of them detected once, and 0.85% to 1.3% sits in the top ten. Sequencing was performed on PBMCs or T cells enriched from blood (not recorded which). The receptors here all came from a woman younger than 45 who had been exposed to COVID-19.

This chain joins TRBV5-1 and TRBJ1-1; unclear D gene. The V end lost 0 bases, the J end lost 3 bases, and 6 bases lay between the germline ends. CDR3 length: 13 amino acids. In germline, CDR1 is SGHRS, CDR2 YFSETQ. The CDR3 region is CASSLGSDTEAFF. CDR3 in DNA: TGCGCCAGCAGCTTGGGGTCGGACACTGAAGCTTTCTTT.

The chain employs TRBV2 and TRBJ2-3; D may be TRBD2 (6 bases). Trimming left V 11 bases short and J 0 bases short, with 15 bases between. CDR1 is SNHLY, CDR2 FYNNEI, per germline. The CDR3 has 14 residues. This chain's CDR3 is CARGGGSSTDTQYF. The CDR3 nucleotides are TGTGCCCGTGGGGGAGGAAGCAGCACAGATACGCAGTATTTT.

V usage is TRBV2 and J usage is TRBJ2-7; D call uncertain. V lost 1 base to trimming and J lost 2 bases, with 12 bases between them. CDR3 size: 15 residues. From germline, CDR1 is SNHLY and CDR2 FYNNEI. CDR3 loop: CASSEVDFAAYEQYF. The CDR3 nucleotides read TGTGCCAGCAGTGAAGTAGACTTCGCGGCCTACGAGCAGTACTTC.

This chain links TRBV5-4 with TRBJ2-7; 11 bases fit TRBD2. Unmatched junction bases numbered 9, after V lost 4 bases and J lost 6 bases. CDR1 SGHNT and CDR2 YYREEE come from the germline V gene (reference sequence). CDR3 length: 15 amino acids. Here the CDR3 reads CASSRPTGTSGEQYF. DNA for the CDR3: TGTGCCAGCAGCCGACCCACCGGGACTAGCGGCGAGCAGTACTTC.

The rearrangement uses TRBV5-8 and TRBJ2-1; a weak D match, TRBD1 (5 bases). V lost 2 bases to trimming and J lost 5 bases, with 8 bases between them. This CDR3 is built from 13 residues. CDR1 and CDR2 from the germline V gene are SGHTS and YDEGEE. CDR3 DNA: TGTGCCAGCAGCTTTCCAGGGAACAATGAGCAGTTCTTC. The encoded protein is CASSFPGNNEQFF.

The gene calls are TRBV4-1 and TRBJ1-6; tentatively, D is TRBD1 (5 bases). V was shortened by 0 bases and J by 7 bases, with 10 bases between the two germline ends. CDR1 and CDR2 (germline): MGHRA, YSYEKL. This CDR3 comprises 15 residues. The CDR3: CASSQEGHENSPLHF. DNA for the CDR3: TGCGCCAGCAGCCAAGAAGGACATGAAAATTCACCCCTCCACTTT.

The sample holds one count of this clone. This sequence joins TRBV7-3 and TRBJ1-2; D perhaps matches TRBD1 (5 bases). The V gene lost 6 bases and the J gene lost 0 bases, with 26 bases spanning the gap. CDR3 length: 19 residues. Germline-derived CDR1 and CDR2 are SGHTA and FQGTGA. This CDR3 is CASSPWRLTGTDTNYGYTF. For the CDR3, the DNA is TGTGCCAGCAGTCCATGGCGTCTCACTGGAACGGACACTAACTATGGCTACACCTTC.

The chain links TRBV25-1 to TRBJ2-3; 11 nucleotides agree with TRBD2. The CDR3 is 16 amino acids. Germline V gene sequence: CDR1 MGHDK, CDR2 SYGVNS. J gave up 0 bases and V 7 bases, and 6 bases lay outside the gene matches. The CDR3 nucleotides read TGTGCCAGCACCCCGGGGACTAGCGGTAGCACAGATACGCAGTATTTT. Protein: CASTPGTSGSTDTQYF.